This T cell receptor beta chain was identified in a study of control samples from healthy donors and cancer patients. Clones were read by immunoSEQ multiplex PCR, and TCRdb kept only the in-frame ones, dropping some. In the table there are 130,000 or so clones, about 90% of which are singletons. V gave up 3 bases and J gave up 0 bases; unmatched junction bases: 3. This CDR3 region has 15 residues. Germline lookup yields CDR1 MGHRA and CDR2 YSYEKL. The sequencing input was blood. The TCR comes from a man aged 18 to 35 in good health. The chain carries TRBV4-1 and TRBJ2-7, with 9 bases aligning to TRBD2. CDR3 bases: TGCGCCAGCAGCCATTCGACTAGCGGCTCCTACGAGCAGTACTTC. Encoded protein: CASSHSTSGSYEQYF.